This paragraph covers one TCR beta chain sequence. Its antigen is currently unknown. These data originate in a study of T cell responses to AZD1222 COVID-19 vaccine. Study results and limitations: The donors showed a predominance of white British ancestry and of females, with possible underestimation of clonal diversity. Per reports, nearly half of all spike-specific TCRs target regions that are unmutated in variants. Mapped onto spike, vaccine-associated CD4 TCRs spanned it and were dominant at 160-218 and 743-854. With two AZD1222 doses given, Spike-specific TCR breadth and depth both rose.

The repertoire was sequenced with immunoSEQ multiplex PCR; TCRdb's copy has only in-frame clones and lacks some. The data hold tens of thousands of clones, with about 92% observed a single time. The CDR3 loop spans 13 amino acids. The V and J ends lost 2 bases and 3 bases respectively, with 8 bases between them. Germline V CDR1 and CDR2: MNHNS, SASEGT. The material was peripheral blood, obtained 28 days after the second AZD1222 dose. The chain recombines TRBV6-1 with TRBJ2-7, with D perhaps TRBD2 (6 bases). The TCR sequence derives from an adult who received the AZD1222 COVID-19 vaccine. The DNA for the CDR3 is TGTGCCAGCAGTGAATTCGGGGGCTACGAGCAGTACGTC. This sequence encodes CASSEFGGYEQYV.